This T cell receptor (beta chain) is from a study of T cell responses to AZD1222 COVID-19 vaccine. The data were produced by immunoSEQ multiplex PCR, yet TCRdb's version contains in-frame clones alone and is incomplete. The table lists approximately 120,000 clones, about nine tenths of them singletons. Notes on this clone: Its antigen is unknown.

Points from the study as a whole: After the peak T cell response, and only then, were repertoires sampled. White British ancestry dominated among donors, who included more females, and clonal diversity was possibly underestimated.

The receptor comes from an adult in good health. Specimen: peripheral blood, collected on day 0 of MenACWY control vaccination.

For the CDR3, the DNA is TGTGCCAGCAGCTTTGTTCAGGGTACAGGGAGCAATCAGCCCCAGCATTTT. Its protein is CASSFVQGTGSNQPQHF. This rearrangement joins TRBV5-8 to TRBJ1-5; D possibly corresponds to TRBD1 (6 bases). In germline, CDR1 is SGHTS, CDR2 YDEGEE. The CDR3 sequence is 17 residues long. Trimming removed 2 bases from V and 1 base from J, with 16 bases in between.